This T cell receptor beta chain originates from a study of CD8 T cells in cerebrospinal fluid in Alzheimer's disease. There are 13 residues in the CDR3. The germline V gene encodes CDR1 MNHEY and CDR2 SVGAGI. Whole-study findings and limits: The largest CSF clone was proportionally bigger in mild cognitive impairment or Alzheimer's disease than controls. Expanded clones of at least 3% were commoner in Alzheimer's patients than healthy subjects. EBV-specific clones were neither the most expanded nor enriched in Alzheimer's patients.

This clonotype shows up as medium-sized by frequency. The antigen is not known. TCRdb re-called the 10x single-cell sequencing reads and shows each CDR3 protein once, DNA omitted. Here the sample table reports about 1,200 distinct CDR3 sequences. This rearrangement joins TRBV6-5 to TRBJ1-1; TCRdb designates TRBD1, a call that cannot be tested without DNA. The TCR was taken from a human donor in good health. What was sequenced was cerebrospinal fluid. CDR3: CASSRDSNTEAFF.